The 31 T cell receptor beta chains below all came from one sample that was sequenced in a study of blood T cell repertoires in COVID-19. Sequencing was performed with immunoSEQ multiplex PCR; in TCRdb, only in-frame clones are kept and a portion is missing. The sample carries some 220,000 clones, about four fifths recorded once. The sample consisted of peripheral blood. Receptors were obtained from a woman aged 55-75 years with acute or convalescent COVID-19.

The rearrangement joins TRBV2 to TRBJ2-2; tentatively, D is TRBD1 (6 bases). CDR3 length: 12 amino acids. Germline CDR1 SNHLY, CDR2 FYNNEI. V gave up 7 bases and J gave up 7 bases, with 10 bases separating them. This chain's CDR3 is CASMAGVGELFF. The CDR3 DNA reads TGTGCCAGCATGGCAGGGGTCGGGGAGCTGTTTTTT.

The chain has TRBV7-9 and TRBJ2-1; D might be TRBD1 (5 bases). With 4 bases removed from V and 3 bases from J, the gap between germline ends came to 10 bases. This CDR3 region has 14 residues. Germline V gene data show CDR1 as SEHNR and CDR2 as FQNEAQ (reference sequence). The CDR3 loop is CASSSDTFYNEQFF. In nucleotides, the CDR3 is TGTGCCAGCAGCTCGGACACCTTCTACAATGAGCAGTTCTTC.

The chain links TRBV2 to TRBJ2-7; D call uncertain. Between the trimmed V and J ends, which lost 3 bases and 2 bases, there was a span of 11 bases. Germline V lookup: CDR1 SNHLY, CDR2 FYNNEI. This CDR3 has 14 amino acids. The CDR3 coding sequence is TGTGCCAGCAGTGAGGGCCGCGCAGCCTACGAGCAGTACTTC. Its translation is CASSEGRAAYEQYF.

This clone was picked up one time. The genes are TRBV19 and TRBJ1-4, with D unresolved. The CDR3 sequence is 14 residues long. CDR1 LNHDA and CDR2 SQIVND come from the germline V gene (reference sequence). The V and J ends lost 3 bases and 5 bases respectively, with 10 bases between them. CDR3 DNA: TGTGCCAGTAGTATGTTACAGAAAAATGAAAAACTGTTTTTT. Amino acid sequence: CASSMLQKNEKLFF.

The chain links TRBV7-2 to TRBJ1-1; D not resolved. CDR1 is SGHTA and CDR2 is FQGNSA in the germline V gene. There are 14 residues in the CDR3. Trimming left V 2 bases short and J 5 bases short, with 12 bases between. This CDR3 reads CASSLSGFVTEAFF. The CDR3 nucleotides read TGTGCCAGCAGCTTATCAGGTTTTGTAACTGAAGCTTTCTTT. The full variable domain, its missing parts supplied by reference TRBV7-2 and TRBJ1-1, is GAGVSQSPSNKVTEKGKDVELRCDPISGHTALYWYRQSLGQGLEFLIYFQGNSAPDKSGLPSDRFSAERTGGSVSTLTIQRTQQEDSAVYLCASSLSGFVTEAFFGQGTRLTVV.

The chain recombines TRBV28 with TRBJ1-4, with 7 bases lining up with TRBD1. There are 14 residues in the CDR3. V lost 2 bases and J lost 7; bases outside the gene matches: 4. From germline, CDR1 is MDHEN and CDR2 SYDVKM. CDR3: CASSLDRVLEKLFF. In nucleotides, the CDR3 is TGTGCCAGCAGTTTAGACAGGGTCCTTGAAAAACTGTTTTTT. The full variable domain, in which reference TRBV28 and TRBJ1-4 provide the parts outside the CDR3, is DVKVTQSSRYLVKRTGEKVFLECVQDMDHENMFWYRQDPGLGLRLIYFSYDVKMKEKGDIPEGYSVSREKKERFSLILESASTNQTSMYLCASSLDRVLEKLFFGSGTQLSVL.

This clone appeared once. The chain couples TRBV7-8 to TRBJ2-7; 8 bases agree with TRBD2. J was trimmed by 7 bases and V by 5 bases; bases with no gene match: 13. The CDR3 spans 15 residues. Germline V lookup: CDR1 SGHVS, CDR2 FQNEAQ. As DNA, the CDR3 is TGTGCCAGCAGCCGAACCCCGGGGGGGTACTTGGAGCAGTACTTC. Translation gives CASSRTPGGYLEQYF.

V is TRBV7-2 and J is TRBJ1-2; 9 bases are shared with TRBD1. The ends lost 5 bases at V and 6 bases at J; junction bases unmatched: 4. The CDR3 spans 13 residues. CDR1 and CDR2 from the germline V gene are SGHTA and FQGNSA. The CDR3 region has the DNA TGTGCCAGCAGCCGGGACAGGGCTGATGGCTACACCTTC. It yields the protein CASSRDRADGYTF.

This clone came up a few times. This sequence joins TRBV12-3 or TRBV12-4 and TRBJ2-3; D is possibly TRBD2 (6 bases). The CDR3 contains 13 residues. Trimming took off 6 bases at V and 1 base at J, with 8 bases between the two ends. CDR3 nucleotide sequence: TGTGCCAGCAGCGCTAGCGGCACAGATACGCAGTATTTT. Its translation: CASSASGTDTQYF.

This chain uses TRBV30 with TRBJ1-1; possibly TRBD1 for D (6 bases). Germline lookup yields CDR1 GTSNPN and CDR2 SVGIG (reference sequence). The length of the CDR3 is 15 residues. The V gene lost 3 bases and the J gene lost 6 bases, with 20 bases spanning the gap. This CDR3 is CAWSVDHRATPEAFF. CDR3 DNA: TGTGCCTGGAGCGTCGACCACAGGGCAACCCCTGAAGCTTTCTTT.

This chain joins TRBV7-9 and TRBJ1-4; maybe TRBD1 (6 bases). The CDR3 is made up of 14 amino acids. V gave up 3 bases and J gave up 4 bases, with 9 bases separating them. The V gene's germline CDR1 is SEHNR and CDR2 FQNEAQ (reference sequence). CDR3: CASSLDSNNEKLFF. The CDR3 DNA sequence: TGTGCCAGCAGCTTGGACAGTAATAATGAAAAACTGTTTTTT.

The CDR3 DNA reads as TGCACTTCCGACGGGAACTATGGCTACACCTTC. Its protein is CTSDGNYGYTF. The chain combines TRBV20-1 with TRBJ1-2, with D uncertain. The germline CDR1 and CDR2 sequences are DFQATT and SNEGSKA (reference sequence). This CDR3 comprises 11 residues.

The chain links TRBV6-5 to TRBJ1-6, with D maybe TRBD1 (6 bases). Germline V gives CDR1 MNHEY, CDR2 SVGAGI. V lost 6 bases to trimming and J lost 5 bases, with 14 bases between them. The CDR3 totals 15 residues. The CDR3 region has the DNA TGTGCCAGCAGACCCGGACAGAAAAATAATTCACCCCTCCACTTT. Amino acids: CASRPGQKNNSPLHF.

This chain uses TRBV6-5 with TRBJ1-4; TRBD1 agrees at 7 bases. CDR3 length: 14 residues. The germline CDR1 and CDR2 sequences are MNHEY and SVGAGI. With V trimmed by 4 bases and J by 4 bases, 3 bases remained unmatched. CDR3 bases: TGTGCCAGCAGTTTTACAGGGGTTAATGAAAAACTGTTTTTT. It codes for CASSFTGVNEKLFF.

The chain couples TRBV2 to TRBJ1-6; D remains unclear. The CDR3 runs 15 residues. V gave up 4 bases and J gave up 0 bases, with 7 bases separating them. The germline gives CDR1 SNHLY, CDR2 FYNNEI. The CDR3 region is CASSVFSSYNSPLHF. The CDR3 region has the DNA TGTGCCAGCAGTGTGTTTAGCTCCTATAATTCACCCCTCCACTTT.

This rearrangement joins TRBV19 to TRBJ1-6, with a tentative D call TRBD1 (5 bases). CDR3 length equals 13 residues. Trimming left V 7 bases short and J 8 bases short, with 12 bases between. Germline V gene lookup returns CDR1 LNHDA and CDR2 SQIVND (reference sequence). Here the CDR3 DNA reads TGTGCCAGTAAGGATAGGGGATATTCACCCCTCCACTTT. Encoded protein: CASKDRGYSPLHF.

Only a few counts were recorded for this clone. J is TRBJ2-7 and V is TRBV5-1, with 11 bases aligning to TRBD1. Germline V gives CDR1 SGHRS, CDR2 YFSETQ. J gave up 0 bases and V 6 bases, and 5 bases lay outside the gene matches. The CDR3 spans 15 residues. DNA for the CDR3: TGCGCCAGCAAAGTAGGGACAGGGGGCTCCTACGAGCAGTACTTC. Residues: CASKVGTGGSYEQYF.

This clone was seen more than once but under ten times. The chain employs TRBV3-1 (or the pseudogene TRBV3-2) and TRBJ1-1, with D unresolved. Germline V gives CDR1 LGHDT, CDR2 YNNKEL (reference sequence). With 3 bases removed from V and 2 bases from J, the gap between germline ends came to 7 bases. The CDR3 length is 13 residues. In nucleotides, the CDR3 is TGTGCCAGCAGCCATTCAGTAAACACTGAAGCTTTCTTT. It encodes CASSHSVNTEAFF.

The V gene is TRBV5-1, the J gene TRBJ2-1; 10 bases line up with TRBD1. Germline V gives CDR1 SGHRS, CDR2 YFSETQ. The trim removed 6 bases at V and 2 bases at J, leaving 5 bases unmatched. CDR3 length: 15 amino acids. CDR3 sequence (DNA): TGCGCCAGCAACAATGGACAGGGGGCCTACAATGAGCAGTTCTTC. Amino acid sequence: CASNNGQGAYNEQFF.

This clone was seen only a few times. Compared with germline, one end of the junction differs, possibly owing to a read error. The chain employs TRBV7-9 and TRBJ1-3; D not resolved. Looked up from germline, CDR1 is SEHNR and CDR2 is FQNEAQ (reference sequence). The CDR3 has 15 residues. Here the CDR3 reads CASSLTPSSVFESDF. The CDR3 region has the DNA TGTGCCAGCAGCTTAACGCCGAGCTCCGTGTTCGAGAGCGATTTT.

The gene calls are TRBV7-9 and TRBJ1-3; the D gene is possibly TRBD1 (5 bases). The V and J ends lost 6 bases and 3 bases respectively, with 9 bases between them. This CDR3 contains 13 residues. The germline CDR1 and CDR2 sequences are SEHNR and FQNEAQ (reference sequence). CDR3 residues: CASRSGGGNTIYF. CDR3 DNA: TGTGCCAGCAGATCGGGGGGTGGAAACACCATATATTTT.

The chain employs TRBV12-3 or TRBV12-4 and TRBJ1-5; D gene uncertain. V lost 5 bases to trimming and J lost 7 bases, with 12 bases between them. The CDR3 consists of 13 residues. CDR3 residues: CASSIAGSQPQHF. Here the CDR3 DNA reads TGTGCCAGCAGTATTGCGGGGTCGCAGCCCCAGCATTTT.

This clone was detected a few times. The chain is built from TRBV2 and TRBJ2-7; D is undetermined. CDR1 and CDR2 from the germline V gene are SNHLY and FYNNEI. The CDR3 length is 12 residues. With 6 bases removed from V and 2 bases from J, the gap between germline ends came to 8 bases. The CDR3 protein is CASRGLAYEQYF. DNA for the CDR3: TGTGCCAGCAGGGGCCTCGCCTACGAGCAGTACTTC.

The chain links TRBV29-1 to TRBJ1-2; possibly TRBD1 for D (5 bases). This CDR3 has 14 residues. Germline V gives CDR1 SQVTM, CDR2 ANQGSEA. V was pared by 3 bases and J by 2 bases, with 13 bases between. CDR3 amino acids: CSVDAGGANYGYTF. DNA of the CDR3: TGCAGCGTTGACGCGGGGGGTGCGAACTATGGCTACACCTTC.

The V gene is TRBV4-1, the J gene TRBJ1-6; D not certain. The V end lost 2 bases, the J end lost 13 bases, and 21 bases lay between the germline ends. There are 16 residues in the CDR3. Germline CDR1 and CDR2: MGHRA and YSYEKL. CDR3 residues: CASSQFGPGGPGPLHF. The CDR3 DNA follows: TGCGCCAGCAGCCAATTCGGTCCGGGAGGGCCTGGGCCCCTCCACTTT.

J is TRBJ1-5 and V is TRBV30; 9 nucleotides line up with TRBD1. In germline, CDR1 is GTSNPN, CDR2 SVGIG (reference sequence). V lost 3 bases, J lost 1 base, and 13 bases stayed unmatched. The CDR3 runs 18 residues. Here the CDR3 DNA reads TGTGCCTGGAGCCCGGGGACAGGGAAGTTTGGAAGCAATCAGCCCCAGCATTTT. Translating gives CAWSPGTGKFGSNQPQHF. Variable domain in full (rest from reference TRBV30 and TRBJ1-5): SQTIHQWPATLVQPVGSPLSLECTVEGTSNPNLYWYRQAAGRGLQLLFYSVGIGQISSEVPQNLSASRPQDRQFILSSKKLLLSDSGFYLCAWSPGTGKFGSNQPQHFGDGTRLSIL.

The genes are TRBV19 and TRBJ2-5, with 8 bases that match TRBD2. The germline gives CDR1 LNHDA, CDR2 SQIVND (reference sequence). The V and J ends lost 6 bases and 4 bases, in that order; junction bases with no gene match: 13. The CDR3 is made up of 16 amino acids. The CDR3 loop reads CASSTLRRGGGETQYF. In DNA, the CDR3 is TGTGCCAGTAGCACCCTCCGACGGGGGGGCGGAGAGACCCAGTACTTC.

The chain employs TRBV3-1 (or the pseudogene TRBV3-2) and TRBJ2-7; D is perhaps TRBD2 (5 bases). In germline, CDR1 is LGHDT, CDR2 YNNKEL (reference sequence). The CDR3 is made up of 14 amino acids. Deletions cut 3 bases from V and 4 bases from J, with 13 bases between. CDR3 nucleotide sequence: TGTGCCAGCAGCCACTGGAAAACGGGGTACGAGCAGTACTTC. It yields the protein CASSHWKTGYEQYF.

This chain uses TRBV10-3 with TRBJ1-2; 8 bases match TRBD1. This CDR3 region has 18 residues. Germline lookup yields CDR1 ENHRY and CDR2 SYGVKD. V lost 4 bases and J lost 3; bases outside the gene matches: 16. CDR3 bases: TGTGCCATCAGTGGAACCGGGACAGGAGGGATGGTAGACTATGGCTACACCTTC. Amino acid sequence: CAISGTGTGGMVDYGYTF.

The genes are TRBV7-9 and TRBJ2-5, with 15 bases fitting TRBD2. CDR1 and CDR2 (germline): SEHNR, FQNEAQ (reference sequence). V trimming: 4 bases; J trimming: 3 bases; junction bases outside the gene matches: 6. The CDR3 length is 17 residues. CDR3 DNA: TGTGCCAGCAGCTCGTCCTGGACTAGCGGGGGGGAAGAGACCCAGTACTTC. The encoded protein is CASSSSWTSGGEETQYF. Full variable domain (missing parts from reference TRBV7-9 and TRBJ2-5): DTGVSQNPRHKITKRGQNVTFRCDPISEHNRLYWYRQTLGQGPEFLTYFQNEAQLEKSRLLSDRFSAERPKGSFSTLEIQRTEQGDSAMYLCASSSSWTSGGEETQYFGPGTRLLVL.

V usage is TRBV6-1 and J usage is TRBJ1-2; the D gene is possibly TRBD1 (6 bases). Germline CDR1 MNHNS, CDR2 SASEGT. There are 16 residues in the CDR3. V shed 1 base and J shed 8 bases, with 20 bases lying between them. This chain's CDR3 is CASSEGWRQAAEGYTF. DNA of the CDR3: TGTGCCAGCAGTGAAGGCTGGCGACAGGCAGCAGAAGGCTACACCTTC.